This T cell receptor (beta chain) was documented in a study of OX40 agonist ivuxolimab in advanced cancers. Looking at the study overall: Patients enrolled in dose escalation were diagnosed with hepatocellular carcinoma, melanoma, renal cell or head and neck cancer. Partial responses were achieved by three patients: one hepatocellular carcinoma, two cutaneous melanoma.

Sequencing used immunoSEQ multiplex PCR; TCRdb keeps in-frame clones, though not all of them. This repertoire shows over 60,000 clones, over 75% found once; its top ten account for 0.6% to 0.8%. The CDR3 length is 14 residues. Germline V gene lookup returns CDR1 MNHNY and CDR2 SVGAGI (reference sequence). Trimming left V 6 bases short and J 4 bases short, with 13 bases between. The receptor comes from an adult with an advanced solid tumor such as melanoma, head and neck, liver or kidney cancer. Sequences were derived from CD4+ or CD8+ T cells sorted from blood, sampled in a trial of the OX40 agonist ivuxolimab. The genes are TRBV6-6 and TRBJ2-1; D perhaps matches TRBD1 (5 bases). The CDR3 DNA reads TGTGCCAGCAGCCAGGGTCAACTATACAATGAGCAGTTCTTC. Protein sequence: CASSQGQLYNEQFF.